This TCR beta chain was found in a study of CD8 T cells in Susac syndrome. Sequencing of TCR beta covered CD8+ and CD4+ T cells obtained from blood. With random hexamers, 0.5 to 1 ug RNA was reverse transcribed. TCRdb reprocessed the immunoSEQ multiplex PCR reads via MiXCR and lists one record per CDR3 protein. The sample lists around 280,000 distinct CDR3 sequences; roughly nine tenths were seen once. This CDR3 region has 13 residues. Germline assignment: CDR1 MNHEY and CDR2 SVGEGT. The V and J ends lost 6 bases and 1 base, in that order; junction bases with no gene match: 2. The source material was CD4+ T cells from PBMCs. The TCR originated in a human donor with multiple sclerosis. The chain has TRBV6-2 or TRBV6-3 and TRBJ2-5; TRBD1 matches 7 bases. Here the CDR3 reads CASREGAQETQYF. In DNA, the CDR3 is TGTGCCAGCAGAGAGGGGGCCCAAGAGACCCAGTACTTC.